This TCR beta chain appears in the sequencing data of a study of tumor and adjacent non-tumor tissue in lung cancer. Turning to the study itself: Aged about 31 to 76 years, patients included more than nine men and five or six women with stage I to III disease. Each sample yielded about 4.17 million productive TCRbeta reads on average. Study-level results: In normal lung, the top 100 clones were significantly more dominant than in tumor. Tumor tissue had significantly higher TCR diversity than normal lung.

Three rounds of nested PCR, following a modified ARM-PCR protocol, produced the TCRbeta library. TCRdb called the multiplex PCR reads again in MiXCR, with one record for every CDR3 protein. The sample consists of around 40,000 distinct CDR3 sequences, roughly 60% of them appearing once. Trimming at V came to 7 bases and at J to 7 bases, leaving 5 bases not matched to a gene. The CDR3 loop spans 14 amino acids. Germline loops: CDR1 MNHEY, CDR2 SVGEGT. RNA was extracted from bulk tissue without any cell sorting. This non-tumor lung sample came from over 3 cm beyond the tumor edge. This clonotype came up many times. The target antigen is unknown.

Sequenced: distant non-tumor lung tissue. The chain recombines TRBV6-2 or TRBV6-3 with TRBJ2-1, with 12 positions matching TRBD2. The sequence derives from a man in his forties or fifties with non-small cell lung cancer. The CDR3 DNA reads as TGTGCCAGCAAAACTAGCGGGGGGCCGAATGAGCAGTTCTTC. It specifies CASKTSGGPNEQFF.